The 32 T cell receptor beta chains listed next were all sequenced from one sample in a study of human T cells and chemical hapten exposure. TCRdb re-analysed the RACE reads in MiXCR, keeping a single row per CDR3 protein. The table has some 360,000 distinct CDR3 sequences, approximately 5.1% seen once; the top ten hold 2.5% to 3%. Time point specified: pre-sensitization, week 0. The treatment denotes: therapeutic diphenylcyclopropenone sensitization with weekly scalp DPC. The sample here was whole blood, taken in connection with sensitization to the hapten diphenylcyclopropenone (DPC). All receptors come from a woman in her forties or fifties with alopecia areata. Some clones in this sample may be carry-over from other donors' samples.

This clonotype was seen ten or more times. The chain couples TRBV18 to TRBJ2-6, with D unresolved. V lost 6 bases to trimming and J lost 0 bases, with 9 bases between them. The CDR3 extends over 15 amino acids. Per the germline V gene, CDR1 is KGHSH and CDR2 is LQKENI. CDR3 nucleotide sequence: TGTGCCAGCTCCCTCAGCAGCTCTGGGGCCAACGTCCTGACTTTC. Protein product: CASSLSSSGANVLTF.

The CDR3 sequence: CASSPGTAGEQFF. The CDR3 nucleotides are TGTGCCAGCTCACCCGGGACCGCCGGTGAGCAGTTCTTC. The chain couples TRBV18 to TRBJ2-1; either TRBD1 or TRBD2 may supply D (5 bases each). V lost 3 bases to trimming and J lost 9 bases, with 12 bases between them. From germline, CDR1 is KGHSH and CDR2 LQKENI. This CDR3 contains 13 residues.

This clonotype was observed many times. The chain recombines TRBV6-2 or TRBV6-3 with TRBJ2-7; 11 bases agree with TRBD2. The CDR3 consists of 12 residues. The V gene end was trimmed by 6 bases and the J gene end by 13 bases; junction bases not matched to a gene: 8. Germline V gene data show CDR1 as MNHEY and CDR2 as SVGEGT. CDR3 protein: CASSPPGLADYF. As DNA, the CDR3 is TGTGCCAGCAGCCCTCCGGGACTAGCGGATTACTTC.

This clonotype was detected a few times. J is TRBJ1-2 and V is TRBV4-3; 8 bases map to TRBD1. CDR3 length equals 16 residues. From germline, CDR1 is LGHNA and CDR2 YSLEER. The V and J ends lost 0 bases and 3 bases, in that order; junction bases with no gene match: 6. DNA of the CDR3: TGCGCCAGCAGCCAAGATCCGTTACAGGGGGACTATGGCTACACCTTC. This gives the protein CASSQDPLQGDYGYTF.

This clonotype was counted between two and nine times. This chain connects TRBV5-1 to TRBJ2-3; D not certain. The CDR3 runs to 15 residues. Trimming shortened V by 2 bases and J by 0 bases, and 10 bases separated the two germline ends. Germline loops: CDR1 SGHRS, CDR2 YFSETQ. CDR3: CASSLDVSSTDTQYF. The CDR3 DNA reads as TGCGCCAGCAGCTTAGACGTTTCTAGCACAGATACGCAGTATTTT. Variable domain in full (rest from reference TRBV5-1 and TRBJ2-3): KAGVTQTPRYLIKTRGQQVTLSCSPISGHRSVSWYQQTPGQGLQFLFEYFSETQRNKGNFPGRFSGRQFSNSRSEMNVSTLELGDSALYLCASSLDVSSTDTQYFGPGTRLTVL.

This clonotype was observed many times. This sequence joins TRBV5-1 and TRBJ2-3, with no clear D. V lost 0 bases and J lost 0, with 11 bases in between. Per the germline V gene, CDR1 is SGHRS and CDR2 is YFSETQ. This CDR3 has 16 amino acids. CDR3 in DNA: TGCGCCAGCAGCTTGGCCGGTCTAGAAAGCACAGATACGCAGTATTTT. Residues: CASSLAGLESTDTQYF. The entire variable domain, with the rest obtained from reference TRBV5-1 and TRBJ2-3, is as follows: KAGVTQTPRYLIKTRGQQVTLSCSPISGHRSVSWYQQTPGQGLQFLFEYFSETQRNKGNFPGRFSGRQFSNSRSEMNVSTLELGDSALYLCASSLAGLESTDTQYFGPGTRLTVL.

The chain combines TRBV28 with TRBJ1-6; no definite D call. The CDR3 is made up of 12 amino acids. Germline CDR1 MDHEN, CDR2 SYDVKM. Trimming pared 8 bases from V and 13 bases from J, leaving 15 bases between. CDR3 residues: CASQDGSKPLHF. As DNA, the CDR3 is TGTGCCAGCCAGGACGGATCAAAGCCCCTCCACTTT.

This clonotype was seen only a few times. The chain combines TRBV20-1 with TRBJ2-7; D unresolved. CDR1 and CDR2 (germline): DFQATT, SNEGSKA (reference sequence). Trimming pared 5 bases from V and 3 bases from J, leaving 5 bases between. The CDR3 extends over 10 amino acids. In nucleotides, the CDR3 is TGCAGTGCTGGAAACTACGAGCAGTACTTC. Translated: CSAGNYEQYF.

This clonotype was seen a few times. The chain uses TRBV10-3 and TRBJ2-7; 7 bases align to TRBD2. Germline-derived CDR1 and CDR2 are ENHRY and SYGVKD. Trimming removed 0 bases from V and 1 base from J; junction bases left unmatched: 6. The CDR3 spans 16 residues. CDR3 DNA: TGTGCCATCAGTGAGTCGGGCAGCGGGACTTCCTACGAGCAGTACTTC. This translates into CAISESGSGTSYEQYF.

This clonotype was recorded at least ten times. V is TRBV12-3 or TRBV12-4 and J is TRBJ2-1; D unresolved. This CDR3 is 12 amino acids long. V gave up 3 bases and J gave up 7 bases, with 7 bases separating them. CDR3 amino acids: CASSFRVNEQFF. The CDR3 bases are TGTGCCAGCAGTTTCAGAGTGAATGAGCAGTTCTTC.

At least ten counts were recorded for this clonotype. Here the CDR3 reads CASLRDNNSPLHF. In nucleotides, the CDR3 is TGTGCCAGCCTCCGGGACAACAATTCACCCCTCCACTTT. The chain employs TRBV2 and TRBJ1-6; tentative D call: TRBD1 (6 bases). This CDR3 comprises 13 residues. CDR1 is SNHLY and CDR2 is FYNNEI in the germline V gene. Trimming removed 8 bases from V and 7 bases from J, with 12 bases in between. Variable domain in full (rest from reference TRBV2 and TRBJ1-6): EPEVTQTPSHQVTQMGQEVILRCVPISNHLYFYWYRQILGQKVEFLVSFYNNEISEKSEIFDDQFSVERPDGSNFTLKIRSTKLEDSAMYFCASLRDNNSPLHFGNGTRLTVT.

The chain carries TRBV12-3 or TRBV12-4 and TRBJ2-2; 7 nucleotides line up with TRBD2. V trimming: 5 bases; J trimming: 3 bases; junction bases outside the gene matches: 9. The CDR3 totals 16 residues. The chain's CDR3 is CASSIPSGGDTGELFF. Written as DNA, the CDR3 is TGTGCCAGCAGTATCCCTAGCGGAGGGGACACCGGGGAGCTGTTTTTT.

Many counts were recorded for this clonotype. V is TRBV6-1 and J is TRBJ2-7; D unclear. With 6 bases removed from V and 4 bases from J, the gap between germline ends came to 7 bases. In germline, CDR1 is MNHNS, CDR2 SASEGT. The CDR3 is 11 residues long. As DNA, the CDR3 is TGTGCCAGCAGGGGTGGGTACGAGCAGTACTTC. This gives the protein CASRGGYEQYF.

This clonotype was counted a few times. This chain connects TRBV18 to TRBJ2-7; D perhaps matches TRBD1 (5 bases). Germline V CDR1 and CDR2: KGHSH, LQKENI. V was cut by 6 bases and J by 0 bases, with 15 bases left in between. The CDR3 has 15 residues. This CDR3 reads CASSLDRLISYEQYF. The CDR3 DNA reads as TGTGCCAGCTCTCTCGACAGACTCATCTCCTACGAGCAGTACTTC.

This clonotype has at least ten counts. CDR3 nucleotide sequence: TGTGCCAGCTCACCACTAGCGGGCACAGATACGCAGTATTTT. Translation gives CASSPLAGTDTQYF. J is TRBJ2-3 and V is TRBV18; possibly TRBD2 for D (6 bases). CDR1 is KGHSH and CDR2 is LQKENI in the germline V gene. The V end lost 1 base, the J end lost 1 base, and 6 bases lay between the germline ends. The CDR3 has 14 amino acids.

This clonotype was seen a few times. The chain links TRBV12-3 or TRBV12-4 to TRBJ1-3; D remains unclear. CDR3 length: 15 amino acids. V dropped 8 bases and J dropped 1 base, with 15 bases sitting between them. DNA of the CDR3: TGTGCCAGCGATCACACAGCCTTATCTGGAAACACCATATATTTT. The encoded protein is CASDHTALSGNTIYF.

This clonotype was picked up many times. The J gene is TRBJ1-2, the V gene TRBV7-8, with 7 bases fitting TRBD1. Per germline, CDR1 SGHVS and CDR2 FQNEAQ. CDR3 length equals 14 residues. With 4 bases clipped from V and 4 bases from J, the junction kept 6 bases outside the gene matches. The CDR3 region has the DNA TGTGCCAGCAGCTCCATGGACAGGCTCTATGGCTACACCTTC. Its translation: CASSSMDRLYGYTF.

The rearrangement links TRBV9 to TRBJ1-2, with 7 bases matching TRBD1. The CDR3 is 14 residues long. Losses at the gene ends were 0 bases for V and 6 bases for J; bases not matched to a gene: 5. Germline lookup yields CDR1 SGDLS and CDR2 YYNGEE. The CDR3 is CASSVEEGANGYTF. The DNA for the CDR3 is TGTGCCAGCAGCGTAGAGGAGGGGGCAAATGGCTACACCTTC. Complete variable domain (other parts from reference TRBV9 and TRBJ1-2): DSGVTQTPKHLITATGQRVTLRCSPRSGDLSVYWYQQSLDQGLQFLIQYYNGEERAKGNILERFSAQQFPDLHSELNLSSLELGDSALYFCASSVEEGANGYTFGSGTRLTVV.

V gene TRBV2 combines with J gene TRBJ2-3, with 11 bases that match TRBD2. The germline V gene has CDR1 SNHLY and CDR2 FYNNEI. J lost 2 bases, V lost 10 bases, and 5 bases had no gene match. The CDR3 runs to 14 residues. In nucleotides, the CDR3 is TGTGCCACCGCTAGCGGGGGGTTCACAGATACGCAGTATTTT. The encoded protein is CATASGGFTDTQYF.

The rearrangement uses TRBV29-1 and TRBJ1-4; D not certain. Germline CDR1 and CDR2: SQVTM and ANQGSEA. With 4 bases removed from V and 3 bases from J, the gap between germline ends came to 15 bases. The CDR3 is made up of 15 amino acids. CDR3: CSVGVDAGSNEKLFF. The CDR3, as DNA: TGCAGCGTTGGAGTGGACGCTGGGTCTAATGAAAAACTGTTTTTT.

This clonotype has a handful of counts. The chain uses TRBV12-3 or TRBV12-4 and TRBJ2-7, with 8 bases that match TRBD1. The V and J ends lost 6 bases and 3 bases, in that order; junction bases with no gene match: 10. This CDR3 comprises 15 residues. The CDR3 bases are TGTGCCAGCAGGGGAGGACAGGGTGGACACTACGAGCAGTACTTC. Its translation: CASRGGQGGHYEQYF.

The chain carries TRBV6-1 and TRBJ1-2, with D perhaps matching TRBD1 (5 bases). CDR3 length: 12 amino acids. V was clipped by 6 bases and J by 4 bases, with 9 bases between them. Germline V gene lookup returns CDR1 MNHNS and CDR2 SASEGT. The CDR3 loop is CASRDGTYGYTF. The CDR3 DNA sequence: TGTGCCAGCAGGGACGGGACCTATGGCTACACCTTC.

In this sample, this clonotype turned up many times. The rearrangement uses TRBV5-1 and TRBJ2-3, with D possibly matching TRBD2 (5 bases). The germline V and J ends were trimmed by 3 bases and 0 bases, with 14 bases remaining between them. Germline V gene lookup returns CDR1 SGHRS and CDR2 YFSETQ. CDR3 length: 16 residues. The CDR3 nucleotides read TGCGCCAGCAGCTCCCGACTGGACTCTAGCACAGATACGCAGTATTTT. Amino acids: CASSSRLDSSTDTQYF.

This clonotype has just a few counts. V gene TRBV4-3 combines with J gene TRBJ2-4; no definite D call. The CDR3 has 15 residues. Germline V gives CDR1 LGHNA, CDR2 YSLEER. Deletions cut 0 bases from V and 3 bases from J, with 9 bases between. CDR3 DNA sequence: TGCGCCAGCAGCCAAGATTACCCAGGCAAAAACATTCAGTACTTC. Protein sequence: CASSQDYPGKNIQYF.

This clonotype was found many times. This chain uses TRBV20-1 with TRBJ1-1, with a tentative D call TRBD1 (6 bases). The CDR3 has 14 amino acids. V was cut by 1 base and J by 4 bases, with 13 bases left in between. CDR1 DFQATT and CDR2 SNEGSKA come from the germline V gene (reference sequence). CDR3 region: CSARGRGRATEAFF. CDR3 bases: TGCAGTGCTAGAGGAAGGGGGAGGGCCACTGAAGCTTTCTTT.

This clonotype was counted many times. The chain links TRBV27 to TRBJ2-4, with 7 bases aligning to TRBD1. Trimming took 5 bases from V and 8 from J; bases not matched to a gene: 12. Germline V CDR1 and CDR2: MNHEY, SMNVEV (reference sequence). The CDR3 is 15 residues long. In DNA, the CDR3 is TGTGCCAGCAGTCTCCAGACAGGGAGTATAGACATTCAGTACTTC. As protein: CASSLQTGSIDIQYF.

This clonotype was observed a handful of times. The V and J genes are TRBV7-2 and TRBJ1-1; no clear D. This CDR3 contains 12 residues. The germline V gene has CDR1 SGHTA and CDR2 FQGNSA. Trimming removed 3 bases from V and 10 bases from J, with 12 bases in between. The CDR3 reads CASSLRAAGAFF. The CDR3 nucleotides are TGTGCCAGCAGCTTGAGGGCAGCGGGAGCTTTCTTT.

V usage is TRBV14 and J usage is TRBJ2-4; a possible D gene is TRBD1 (5 bases). This CDR3 is built from 16 residues. V gave up 2 bases and J gave up 2 bases, with 13 bases separating them. CDR1 and CDR2 (germline): SGHDN, FVKESK. The CDR3 DNA reads as TGTGCCAGCAGCCAATTTATAGGGGTTACCAAAAACATTCAGTACTTC. Translated, it gives CASSQFIGVTKNIQYF.

This chain connects TRBV12-5 to TRBJ2-3; TRBD1 matches 7 bases. V shed 1 base, J shed 3 bases, and the junction held 7 bases outside the gene matches. The CDR3 has 16 amino acids. Germline CDR1 reads LGHNT; CDR2 reads FRNRAP. The CDR3 reads CASGLGQGVVTDTQYF. In DNA form, the CDR3 reads TGTGCTAGTGGTTTGGGACAGGGTGTAGTAACAGATACGCAGTATTTT.

This chain links TRBV30 with TRBJ1-1; 9 bases align to TRBD1. Germline CDR1 reads GTSNPN; CDR2 reads SVGIG (reference sequence). The J segment lost 6 bases and the V segment lost 5 bases, leaving 10 bases of the junction unmatched. This CDR3 comprises 14 residues. The CDR3 nucleotides read TGTGCCTGGGACGGATTACAGGGGGCAGCTGAAGCTTTCTTT. Translation gives CAWDGLQGAAEAFF.

This clonotype appeared many times. This sequence joins TRBV12-3 or TRBV12-4 and TRBJ2-1; unclear D gene. This CDR3 has 13 amino acids. Between the trimmed V and J ends, which lost 0 bases and 9 bases, there was a span of 9 bases. CDR3 coding DNA: TGTGCCAGCAGTTTAGCGGGTTACGGTGAGCAGTTCTTC. Its protein is CASSLAGYGEQFF.

This clonotype was counted at least ten times. The gene calls are TRBV2 and TRBJ1-1; tentative D call: TRBD1 (5 bases). Trimming removed 8 bases at V and 1 base at J, with 11 bases between. The CDR3 is made up of 13 amino acids. The germline gives CDR1 SNHLY, CDR2 FYNNEI. Written as DNA, the CDR3 is TGTGCCAGCCGGCTGACAGAGAACACTGAAGCTTTCTTT. Protein product: CASRLTENTEAFF.